Included here is one T cell receptor (beta chain) sequence, with context. Its antigen is as yet unknown. The sample is drawn from a study of T cell responses to AZD1222 COVID-19 vaccine. Study-wide results and caveats: The reported proportion of spike-specific TCRs targeting unmutated variant regions was nearly half. Repertoire sampling happened only post peak T cell response. Only 5 or 6 people who got AZD1222 tested seropositive at baseline. It should be noted that donors were predominantly white British and more often female, and clonal diversity was possibly underestimated.

Profiled with immunoSEQ multiplex PCR; TCRdb holds only in-frame clones, not every one. In the table there are tens of thousands of clones, 91% of which are singletons. CDR1 and CDR2 (germline): MDHEN, SYDVKM. This CDR3 region has 14 residues. Deletions cut 6 bases from V and 3 bases from J, with 12 bases between. This clonotype was obtained from an adult who received the AZD1222 COVID-19 vaccine. The chain links TRBV28 to TRBJ1-5; no clear D. Material: peripheral blood, obtained 28 days after the second AZD1222 dose. CDR3 in amino acids: CASRVGAPNQPQHF. The DNA of the CDR3 is TGTGCCAGCAGAGTGGGTGCCCCCAATCAGCCCCAGCATTTT.